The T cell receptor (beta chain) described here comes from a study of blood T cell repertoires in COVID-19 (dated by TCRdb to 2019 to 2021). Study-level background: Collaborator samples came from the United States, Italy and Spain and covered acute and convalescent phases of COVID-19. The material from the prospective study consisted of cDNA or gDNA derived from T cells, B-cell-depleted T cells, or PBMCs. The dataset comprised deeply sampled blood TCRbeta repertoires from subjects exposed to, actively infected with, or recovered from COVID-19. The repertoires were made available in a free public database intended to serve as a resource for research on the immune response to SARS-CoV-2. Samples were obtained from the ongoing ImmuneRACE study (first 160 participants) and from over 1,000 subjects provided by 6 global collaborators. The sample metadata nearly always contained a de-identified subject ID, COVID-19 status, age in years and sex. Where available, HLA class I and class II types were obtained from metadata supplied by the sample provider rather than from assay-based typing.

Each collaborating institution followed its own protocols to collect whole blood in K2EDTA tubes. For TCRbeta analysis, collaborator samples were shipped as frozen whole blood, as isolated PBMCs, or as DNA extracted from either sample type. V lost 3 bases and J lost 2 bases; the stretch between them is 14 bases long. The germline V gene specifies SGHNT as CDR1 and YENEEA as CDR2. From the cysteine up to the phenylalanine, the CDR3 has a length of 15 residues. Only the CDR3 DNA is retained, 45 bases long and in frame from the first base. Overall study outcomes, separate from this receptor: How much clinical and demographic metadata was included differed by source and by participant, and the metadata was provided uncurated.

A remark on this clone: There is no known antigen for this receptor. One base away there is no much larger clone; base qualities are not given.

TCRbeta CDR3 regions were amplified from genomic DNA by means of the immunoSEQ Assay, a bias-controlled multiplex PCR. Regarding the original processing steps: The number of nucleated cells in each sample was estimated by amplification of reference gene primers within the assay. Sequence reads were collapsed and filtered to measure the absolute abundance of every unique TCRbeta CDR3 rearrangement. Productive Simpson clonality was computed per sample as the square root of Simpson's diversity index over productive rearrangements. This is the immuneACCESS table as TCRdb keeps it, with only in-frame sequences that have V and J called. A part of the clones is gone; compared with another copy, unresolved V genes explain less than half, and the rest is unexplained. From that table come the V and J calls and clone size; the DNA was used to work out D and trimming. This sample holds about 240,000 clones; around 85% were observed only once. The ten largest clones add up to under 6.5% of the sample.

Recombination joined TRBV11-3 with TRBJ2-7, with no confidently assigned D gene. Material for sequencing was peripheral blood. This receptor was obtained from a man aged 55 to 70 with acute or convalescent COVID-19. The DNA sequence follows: TGTGCCAGCAGCTTGTTTAGCTCTGATGCCTACGAGCAGTACTTC. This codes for CASSLFSSDAYEQYF. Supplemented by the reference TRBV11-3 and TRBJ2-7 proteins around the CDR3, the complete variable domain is EAGVVQSPRYKIIEKKQPVAFWCNPISGHNTLYWYLQNLGQGPELLIRYENEEAVDDSQLPKDRFSAERLKGVDSTLKIQPAELGDSAVYLCASSLFSSDAYEQYFGPGTRLTVT.